Many counts were recorded for the clone carrying this T cell receptor (beta chain). This entry is derived from a study of T cell repertoires in cytomegalovirus infection. Study-wide background: Public TCR beta signatures marked donors with CMV infection and the matching HLA.

MiXCR, run by TCRdb on the reads, gives a single entry per CDR3 protein. The data hold under 300,000 distinct CDR3 sequences, with 9% to 15% observed a single time. CDR1 SGHVS and CDR2 FQNEAQ come from the germline V gene. V was cut by 1 base and J by 11 bases, with 11 bases left in between. The CDR3 totals 12 residues. This receptor was taken from a human donor in good health (CMV status not recorded). Some clones in this sample may be carry-over from other donors' samples. V and J are TRBV7-8 and TRBJ1-1, with a weak D call TRBD1 (5 bases). What was sequenced was PBMCs. The CDR3 DNA reads as TGTGCCAGCAGCTTAGGTGGGGCTGGGGCTTTCTTT. It yields the protein CASSLGGAGAFF.